These T cell receptor beta chains were read from a single sample in a study of CD4 and CD8 cells across lung adenocarcinoma regions. TCRdb re-derived calls from the PCR reads in MiXCR, one entry per CDR3 protein. The sample shows roughly 20,000 distinct CDR3 sequences, less than 65% of them seen only once. Specimen: CD8+ T cells from the center of a lung tumor. These receptors all stem from a female donor with lung adenocarcinoma. The CD4 and CD8 labels of this study may be unreliable. Both conserved end residues are part of each CDR3. D genes are given only for firm matches. Some rows mark clone size as missing; the rest say once, few, many or name a class of expanded clone.

d_gene,abundance,j_gene,v_gene,CDR3aa,CDR3nt
TRBD2,NA,TRBJ2-5,TRBV5-1,CAGSGASDHETQYF,TGCGCGGGGAGCGGGGCCAGTGACCACGAGACCCAGTACTTT
NA,few,TRBJ2-1,TRBV20-1,CSAADAGGVSSYNEQFF,TGCAGTGCTGCGGATGCGGGCGGGGTTAGCTCCTACAATGAGCAGTTCTTC
TRBD1,few,TRBJ2-3,TRBV6-1,CASSKDRQTSTDTQYF,TGTGCCAGCAGTAAGGACAGGCAGACTAGCACAGATACGCAGTATTTT
NA,NA,TRBJ1-1,TRBV27,CASSLGAGEAFF,TGTGCCAGCAGTTTAGGAGCAGGAGAAGCTTTCTTT
TRBD2,NA,TRBJ2-4,TRBV5-1,CASSRGTSGSTDEQYF,TGCGCCAGCAGCCGCGGGACTAGCGGGAGTACCGATGAGCAGTACTTC
NA,medium-sized,TRBJ2-5,TRBV6-1,CASSVSKAGEGTQYF,TGTGCCAGCAGTGTCTCTAAGGCGGGCGAGGGGACCCAGTACTTC
NA,large,TRBJ2-1,TRBV6-5,CASSSGPGTGEQFF,TGTGCCAGCAGTTCTGGACCGGGTACGGGTGAGCAGTTCTTC
NA,once,TRBJ2-5,TRBV10-1,CAGMGGRDPDTQYF,TGCGCGGGGATGGGGGGGCGAGACCCAGATACCCAGTACTTC
TRBD2,many,TRBJ2-1,TRBV6-5,CASSYPKRERISLIF,TGTGCCAGCAGTTACCCTAAGCGGGAGCGCATCTCTCTGATCTTC
TRBD1,NA,TRBJ1-1,TRBV6-1,CASSQDRGGSTEAFF,TGTGCCAGCAGTCAGGACAGGGGAGGGAGCACTGAAGCTTTCTTT
TRBD1,NA,TRBJ1-1,TRBV6-2/TRBV6-3,CASSYGTGGRTEAFF,TGTGCCAGCAGTTACGGGACAGGGGGCCGGACTGAAGCTTTCTTT
NA,many,TRBJ2-1,TRBV7-3,CASSRPGSEQFF,TGTGCCAGCAGCCGCCCGGGATCTGAGCAGTTCTTC
NA,NA,TRBJ2-4,TRBV5-1,CGGTGLRATDMQYF,TGCGGCGGCACGGGGCTGCGAGCCACAGACATGCAGTACTTC
NA,NA,TRBJ2-2,TRBV6-5,CASSWGANTGELFF,TGTGCCAGCAGTTGGGGGGCGAACACCGGGGAGCTGTTTTTT
NA,NA,TRBJ2-2,TRBV27,CASSLSRTGELFF,TGTGCCAGCAGTTTAAGTCGCACCGGGGAGCTGTTTTTT
NA,few,TRBJ2-5,TRBV20-1,CSAGHQETQYF,TGCAGTGCTGGACACCAAGAGACCCAGTACTTC
NA,few,TRBJ2-1,TRBV9,CASSTQQLSNEQFF,TGTGCCAGCAGCACCCAACAGCTTTCCAATGAGCAGTTCTTC
NA,few,TRBJ1-4,TRBV10-3,CAISASGATNEKLFF,TGTGCCATCAGTGCCTCGGGTGCAACTAATGAAAAACTGTTTTTT
NA,NA,TRBJ2-3,TRBV10-2,CASGTTGRAKNMQYF,TGCGCCAGCGGTACGACGGGACGAGCCAAAAACATGCAGTATTTT
NA,NA,TRBJ1-3,TRBV27,CASSLSPGNTIYF,TGTGCCAGCAGTTTATCACCTGGAAACACCATATATTTT
NA,few,TRBJ2-1,TRBV30,CAWSTRLPDNEQFF,TGTGCCTGGAGTACAAGACTCCCTGACAATGAGCAGTTCTTC
NA,many,TRBJ2-3,TRBV6-5,CAVRKAGTGTDTQYF,TGTGCCGTACGAAAGGCAGGGACGGGCACAGATACGCAGTATTTT
NA,NA,TRBJ2-3,TRBV6-1,CASSERGWGNTNTGTQYF,TGTGCCAGCAGTGAAAGGGGTTGGGGTAACACAAACACCGGTACGCAGTATTTT
NA,NA,TRBJ2-5,TRBV27,CAGGPGGRDQETQYF,TGTGCCGGGGGGCCCGGGGGCCGCGACCAAGAGACCCAGTACTTT
TRBD2,NA,TRBJ2-5,TRBV7-9,CAGSGGINQETQYF,TGTGCGGGCAGCGGGGGCATTAACCAAGAGACCCAGTACTTT
TRBD1,NA,TRBJ1-1,TRBV6-1,CASSLTSTGGGNTEAFF,TGTGCCAGCAGCCTAACATCGACAGGGGGTGGTAACACTGAAGCTTTCTTT
NA,NA,TRBJ2-3,TRBV6-1,CASSVTWVGRGGTGTDTQYF,TGTGCCAGCAGCGTTACCTGGGTGGGGCGCGGAGGTACTGGCACAGATACGCAGTATTTC
NA,NA,TRBJ1-6,TRBV7-6,CASSLADVQSSPLHF,TGTGCCAGCAGCTTAGCTGACGTACAGAGCTCACCCCTCCACTTT
TRBD1,NA,TRBJ2-1,TRBV6-5,CASSNIGQGAYNEQFF,TGTGCCAGCAGTAACATTGGACAGGGAGCCTACAATGAGCAGTTCTTC
TRBD1,NA,TRBJ2-1,TRBV7-2,CANSSSQGEETQFF,TGTGCCAACAGCTCTTCACAGGGGGAGGAGACCCAGTTCTTC
TRBD1,many,TRBJ2-2,TRBV6-5,CASKGQAVTVGELFF,TGTGCCAGCAAAGGACAGGCGGTAACCGTCGGGGAGCTGTTTTTT
NA,NA,TRBJ2-3,TRBV27,CATGTGGRDQDTQYF,TGTGCCACGGGTACCGGGGGCCGCGACCAAGATACCCAGTATTTT
NA,few,TRBJ2-7,TRBV6-1,CASSEGVALRPYEQYF,TGTGCCAGCAGTGAAGGTGTGGCCCTTCGACCCTACGAGCAGTACTTC